This entry is about one T cell receptor beta chain. Its antigen remains unidentified. V lost 5 bases to trimming and J lost 7 bases, with 21 bases between them. The CDR3 has 15 residues. Per the germline V gene, CDR1 is PRHDT and CDR2 is FYEKMQ (reference sequence). Peripheral blood, together with lesional scalp punch biopsies, was collected from alopecia areata patients. Sorted out of PBMCs were CD4+ T cells and CD8+ T cells. This sample is part of a study of CD8+ T cells in alopecia areata. Whole-study findings and limits: In patients, TCRs were shared less clearly than in mice, and HLA may possibly be involved. Affected scalp, especially in alopecia totalis/universalis, had a higher clonality than normal scalp did.

Investigators isolated RNA and reverse transcribed it into cDNA to act as the sequencing template. Assay used: immunoSEQ multiplex PCR; TCRdb lists only in-frame clones, some missing. The table lists 150,000 or so clones, over 80% of them singletons. This sample comprised CD8+ T cells sorted from blood, obtained at week 0. This clonotype was sampled from a human donor with alopecia areata. The chain uses TRBV13 and TRBJ2-7, with D perhaps matching TRBD2 (5 bases). CDR3 sequence (DNA): TGTGCCAGCAGCCCCTGGGAGCGGACCACGGGGGAGCAGTACTTC. This encodes CASSPWERTTGEQYF.